The sequence of this T cell receptor beta chain was determined in a study of shared clonotypes between healthy human individuals. V was clipped by 2 bases and J by 5 bases, with 9 bases between them. The CDR3 has 12 amino acids. In germline, CDR1 is SQVTM, CDR2 ANQGSEA. Donors comprised healthy HIV-negative adults lacking recent acute infections or vaccinations. Libraries were prepared by immunoSEQ multiplex PCR; TCRdb keeps only in-frame clonotypes and omits some of them. The repertoire consists of approximately 1.5 million clones, with around 98% occurring once and the leading ten covering about 0.4%.

This TCR derives from a man aged 30-40 years in good health. The V and J genes are TRBV29-1 and TRBJ1-2, with D tentatively TRBD1 (6 bases). Sequencing was performed on naive CD4+ T cells sorted from blood. This sample's subset: CD45RA+ positively selected. The CDR3 nucleotides are TGCAGCGTTGAACAGGGGTGGTATGGCTACACCTTC. Protein: CSVEQGWYGYTF.